This T cell receptor beta chain came from a study of T cell clonotyping in hematopoietic cell transplantation. Clones were sequenced by immunoSEQ multiplex PCR, and TCRdb holds only the in-frame ones, with some missing. The sample contains about 41,000 clones, around 80% of which appear only once. The germline CDR1 and CDR2 sequences are GTSNPN and SVGIG (reference sequence). The V end lost 0 bases, the J end lost 4 bases, and 9 bases lay between the germline ends. The CDR3 consists of 14 residues. The time point denotes: recipient sample about 28 days before transplant, after cytoreduction. The count of this clone is one.

The TCR comes from a man between 60 and 75 years old with myelodysplastic syndrome. Some clones in this sample may be carry-over from other donors' samples. This chain links TRBV30 with TRBJ2-2, with unresolved D. The material was peripheral blood mononuclear cells, obtained before stem cell transplant. The CDR3 sequence: CAWSVLDLTGELFF. CDR3 sequence (DNA): TGTGCCTGGAGTGTTCTAGACCTCACCGGGGAGCTGTTTTTT.